Each of the 10 T cell receptor beta chains below was sequenced from the same sample in a study of technical replicates of blood from several donors. TCRdb's copy holds only in-frame clones and misses some; the assay was immunoSEQ multiplex PCR. In the table there are 75,000 to 100,000 clones, approximately 94% of which are singletons. Sequencing was performed on T cells isolated from PBMCs. These receptors all come from a human donor in good health.

The rearrangement links TRBV14 to TRBJ2-2; TRBD2 aligns across 8 bases. This CDR3 has 16 residues. Per germline, CDR1 SGHDN and CDR2 FVKESK. J was trimmed by 7 bases and V by 0 bases; bases with no gene match: 7. The CDR3 sequence is CASSQERLALVGELFF. CDR3 nucleotide sequence: TGTGCCAGCAGCCAAGAAAGACTAGCGTTGGTCGGGGAGCTGTTTTTT.

The chain has TRBV19 and TRBJ2-2; TRBD1 matches 10 bases. Germline V gives CDR1 LNHDA, CDR2 SQIVND (reference sequence). Trimming took 6 bases from V and 7 from J; bases not matched to a gene: 5. CDR3 length: 14 amino acids. As DNA, the CDR3 is TGTGCCAGTAGGGACAGGGGGATCGTCGGGGAGCTGTTTTTT. Protein product: CASRDRGIVGELFF.

The J gene is TRBJ2-1, the V gene TRBV7-9; 8 positions match TRBD2. The CDR3 consists of 16 residues. V lost 5 bases, J lost 4 bases, and 10 bases stayed unmatched. Germline assignment: CDR1 SEHNR and CDR2 FQNEAQ (reference sequence). The DNA of the CDR3 is TGTGCCAGCAGCCTCCCTGGTGGCGGGAGGTACAATGAGCAGTTCTTC. Amino acids: CASSLPGGGRYNEQFF.

The chain links TRBV4-3 to TRBJ1-3; weak D call: TRBD1 (6 bases). Trimming pared 0 bases from V and 0 bases from J, leaving 21 bases between. From germline, CDR1 is LGHNA and CDR2 YSLEER. The CDR3 runs to 20 residues. In DNA form, the CDR3 reads TGCGCCAGCAGCCAAGAAATCACAGGGAGTACTTGGCGCTCTGGAAACACCATATATTTT. Amino acid sequence: CASSQEITGSTWRSGNTIYF.

The rearrangement joins TRBV7-2 to TRBJ2-5; perhaps TRBD2 as D (6 bases). The V and J ends lost 4 bases and 3 bases respectively, with 12 bases between them. The CDR3 covers 14 residues. Germline V gives CDR1 SGHTA, CDR2 FQGNSA. CDR3 coding DNA: TGTGCCAGCAGCTCCCGGTGGACTAAAGAGACCCAGTACTTC. This gives the protein CASSSRWTKETQYF.

The chain employs TRBV2 and TRBJ1-5; D remains unclear. Looked up from germline, CDR1 is SNHLY and CDR2 is FYNNEI. The CDR3 has 12 residues. V lost 6 bases and J 3 bases, leaving 6 bases between the germline ends. The CDR3 protein is CASSLDNQPQHF. The DNA for the CDR3 is TGTGCCAGCAGCCTAGACAATCAGCCCCAGCATTTT.

The rearrangement uses TRBV28 and TRBJ2-7, with D unresolved. The germline V and J ends were trimmed by 3 bases and 4 bases, with 10 bases remaining between them. From germline, CDR1 is MDHEN and CDR2 SYDVKM. This CDR3 contains 13 residues. In DNA form, the CDR3 reads TGTGCCAGCAGTTTTCCTACGATTTACGAGCAGTACTTC. It translates to CASSFPTIYEQYF.

V and J are TRBV6-1 and TRBJ2-1; a weak D match, TRBD2 (5 bases). V was shortened by 4 bases and J by 4 bases, with 14 bases between the two germline ends. The CDR3 length is 15 residues. Per the germline V gene, CDR1 is MNHNS and CDR2 is SASEGT. CDR3 in DNA: TGTGCCAGCAGTGTGAGTCTAGCCGGATACAATGAGCAGTTCTTC. Translating gives CASSVSLAGYNEQFF.

The chain couples TRBV9 to TRBJ2-7; D might be TRBD2 (6 bases). Germline CDR1 reads SGDLS; CDR2 reads YYNGEE. The CDR3 spans 15 residues. Trimming removed 0 bases from V and 4 bases from J, with 14 bases in between. The CDR3 here is CASSVDPGAFYEQYF. The CDR3 bases are TGTGCCAGCAGCGTAGACCCGGGAGCGTTTTACGAGCAGTACTTC.

The chain has TRBV6-5 and TRBJ2-5, with 8 positions matching TRBD1. The CDR3 contains 15 residues. V shed 2 bases and J 5 bases; nucleotides not matched to a gene: 7. CDR1 is MNHEY, CDR2 SVGAGI, per germline. CDR3 region: CASSYGGRGPETQYF. CDR3 DNA: TGTGCCAGCAGTTACGGCGGCAGGGGGCCGGAGACCCAGTACTTC.